These 8 T cell receptor beta chains were sequenced from one sample in a study of spatial heterogeneity in lung cancer. General study points: The number of expanded tumor alpha and beta chains correlated with mutation number.

Their cognate antigens are unknown. TCRdb re-derived calls from the 5' RACE reads in MiXCR, one entry per CDR3 protein. This repertoire shows over 6,500 distinct CDR3 sequences, about 12% found once; its top ten account for roughly a fifth. Time point indicated: sample taken at primary tumor resection. Sample: lung tumor tissue, taken at surgery. These receptors came from a male donor with early-stage non-small cell lung cancer.

This clonotype was detected many times. CDR3 sequence: CSASVTQDGDGYTF. DNA for the CDR3: TGCAGTGCTAGCGTCACTCAGGACGGGGATGGCTACACCTTC. This sequence joins TRBV20-1 and TRBJ1-2; D unresolved. Per germline, CDR1 DFQATT and CDR2 SNEGSKA (reference sequence). V gave up 3 bases and J gave up 6 bases, with 17 bases separating them. The CDR3 is 14 amino acids.

The V gene is TRBV4-1, the J gene TRBJ2-3; 12 positions agree with TRBD2. Trimming removed 1 base from V and 6 bases from J; junction bases left unmatched: 8. The CDR3 runs 17 residues. The germline V gene has CDR1 MGHRA and CDR2 YSYEKL. The CDR3 loop reads CASSQGPTSGSRDTQYF. CDR3 nucleotides: TGCGCCAGCAGCCAAGGACCGACTAGCGGGAGTAGGGATACGCAGTATTTT.

By share, this clonotype counts as medium-sized. The chain combines TRBV20-1 with TRBJ2-5; D unclear. From germline, CDR1 is DFQATT and CDR2 SNEGSKA (reference sequence). Trimming left V 6 bases short and J 0 bases short, with 11 bases between. This CDR3 comprises 13 residues. DNA for the CDR3: TGCAGTGCCCCTCCCGTCAACCAAGAGACCCAGTACTTC. Protein sequence: CSAPPVNQETQYF.

The sample holds many counts of this clonotype. The chain links TRBV11-2 to TRBJ2-7; D is unresolved. There are 14 residues in the CDR3. The germline V and J ends were trimmed by 5 bases and 2 bases, with 13 bases remaining between them. Germline V lookup: CDR1 SGHAT, CDR2 FQNNGV. The CDR3 loop is CASSRDASAYEQYF. The CDR3 nucleotides read TGTGCCAGCAGCCGCGACGCATCGGCCTACGAGCAGTACTTC.

This clonotype was recorded at least ten times. The J gene is TRBJ2-7, the V gene TRBV20-1; TRBD2 agrees at 10 bases. CDR1 is DFQATT and CDR2 is SNEGSKA in the germline V gene (reference sequence). This CDR3 spans 16 amino acids. Unmatched junction bases numbered 15, after V lost 4 bases and J lost 6 bases. In DNA form, the CDR3 reads TGCAGTGCTACTCCGGGGATACTAGCGGGAAAAGGCGAGCAGTACTTC. Translation gives CSATPGILAGKGEQYF.

This clonotype is classed as medium-sized. V and J are TRBV27 and TRBJ2-7, with 9 bases fitting TRBD1. The trim removed 5 bases at V and 3 bases at J, leaving 5 bases unmatched. CDR3 length equals 14 residues. Germline CDR1 MNHEY, CDR2 SMNVEV (reference sequence). The CDR3 bases are TGTGCCAGCAGTCCTGACAGGGGGGACTACGAGCAGTACTTC. It codes for CASSPDRGDYEQYF.

This clonotype has more than one count but fewer than ten. The CDR3 loop reads CASSQGYRGGDTQYF. The CDR3 coding sequence is TGTGCCAGCAGCCAAGGATACAGGGGGGGAGATACGCAGTATTTT. This rearrangement joins TRBV14 to TRBJ2-3; perhaps TRBD1 as D (8 bases). In germline, CDR1 is SGHDN, CDR2 FVKESK. V was cut by 1 base and J by 5 bases, with 13 bases left in between. CDR3 length equals 15 residues.

This clonotype was recorded at least ten times. The chain links TRBV12-3 or TRBV12-4 to TRBJ2-7; no clear D. Trimming took off 3 bases at V and 6 bases at J, with 9 bases between the two ends. CDR3 length: 12 residues. The chain's CDR3 is CASSFASGEQYF. CDR3 DNA: TGTGCCAGCAGTTTTGCTAGTGGCGAGCAGTACTTC.